One TCR beta chain is described in this entry. Its antigen is unidentified. TCRdb ran MiXCR on the 5' RACE reads and lists one entry per CDR3 protein. This sample has around 300,000 distinct CDR3 sequences, with about an eighth found just once. Per the germline V gene, CDR1 is KGHSH and CDR2 is LQKENI. The CDR3 runs to 12 residues. V gave up 6 bases and J gave up 8 bases, with 13 bases separating them. The entry originates in a study of T-cell memory formation after mild COVID-19. General observations from the study: Clones shrinking between day 15 and 85 showed a balanced CD4/CD8 split, and those that grew later tilted toward CD4+.

The clonotype originates from a man aged 18 to 30 who had mild COVID-19 (a few samples of this study predate the infection). Cell type and time point are not known. The chain is built from TRBV18 and TRBJ1-1; maybe TRBD1 (6 bases). Sequencing was performed on PBMCs or a T cell subset sorted from them (not recorded which). For the CDR3, the DNA is TGTGCCAGCTCCCCGGGGGGACAAGAAGCTTTCTTT. Protein: CASSPGGQEAFF.